This is a list of T cell receptor beta chains from one sample in a study of blood T cell repertoires in COVID-19. Data came from immunoSEQ multiplex PCR; TCRdb stores just in-frame clones and leaves some out. Of approximately 59,000 clones listed, 80% to 85% are singletons. Sequencing was performed on peripheral blood. Source of these receptors: an older man with acute or convalescent COVID-19. The CDR3 runs from the conserved cysteine through the conserved F or W. D genes are given only for firm matches. Part of the rows lack a size; the others show once, few, many or a class for expanded clones.

>TRBV6-2/TRBV6-3|15|TRBD2|TRBJ2-1|-
CASSQLAGGDNEQFF
TGTGCCAGCAGTCAACTAGCGGGAGGGGACAATGAGCAGTTCTTC
>TRBV28|13|-|TRBJ2-7|-
CASSLSVRYEQYF
TGTGCCAGCAGTTTATCGGTCCGGTACGAGCAGTACTTC
>TRBV18|13|-|TRBJ2-3|-
CASSLPGADTQYF
TGTGCCAGCTCCCTCCCGGGAGCGGATACGCAGTATTTT
>TRBV30|13|TRBD2|TRBJ2-7|-
CALRTSGGYEQYF
TGTGCCTTAAGGACTAGCGGGGGCTACGAGCAGTACTTC
>TRBV6-5|15|TRBD2|TRBJ2-7|-
CASKKSSSGGIEQYF
TGTGCCAGCAAAAAGAGCTCTAGCGGGGGAATCGAGCAGTACTTC
>TRBV7-9|16|-|TRBJ2-5|once
CASSRGGDRGLITQYF
TGTGCCAGCAGCCGCGGGGGTGACAGGGGCCTCATTACCCAGTACTTC
>TRBV5-1|12|-|TRBJ2-2|-
CASSRESGELFF
TGCGCCAGCAGCCGAGAATCCGGGGAGCTGTTTTTT
>TRBV7-9|15|-|TRBJ1-1|-
CASSLVGRGNTEAFF
TGTGCCAGCAGCTTAGTGGGCAGGGGGAACACTGAAGCTTTCTTT
>TRBV24-1|15|-|TRBJ2-4|-
CATSDSSGPKNIQYF
TGTGCCACCAGTGACTCCTCAGGCCCCAAAAACATTCAGTACTTC
>TRBV28|14|-|TRBJ1-5|-
CASLGLQVNQPQHF
TGTGCCAGCCTCGGCCTACAGGTCAATCAGCCCCAGCATTTT
>TRBV11-2|16|-|TRBJ2-1|-
CASSSFLTFSYNEQFF
TGTGCCAGCAGCTCATTCCTGACATTCTCCTACAATGAGCAGTTCTTC
>TRBV10-3|16|TRBD2|TRBJ2-3|-
CAISELAGAGTDTQYF
TGTGCCATCAGTGAACTAGCGGGAGCAGGGACAGATACGCAGTATTTT
>TRBV6-6|16|TRBD1|TRBJ1-6|-
CASSYSDRGQRSPLHF
TGTGCCAGCAGTTACTCGGACAGGGGGCAGAGGTCACCCCTCCACTTT
>TRBV6-5|14|TRBD2|TRBJ2-7|-
CASSYGTSGYEQYF
TGTGCCAGCAGTTACGGGACTAGCGGCTACGAGCAGTACTTC
>TRBV2|15|TRBD2|TRBJ2-1|-
CASTETSGIGNEQFF
TGTGCCAGCACTGAGACTAGCGGGATAGGGAATGAGCAGTTCTTC